The rows below give T cell receptor beta chains drawn from one sample of a study of human T cells and chemical hapten exposure. TCRdb recomputed calls from the RACE reads with MiXCR, one row per CDR3 protein. This table has about 85,000 distinct CDR3 sequences, around a tenth appearing once. This specimen consisted of whole blood, obtained in connection with sensitization to the hapten diphenylcyclopropenone (DPC). Receptors were obtained from a man younger than 30 with alopecia areata. Some clones in this sample may be carry-over from other donors' samples. The conserved cysteine and the conserved F or W are not part of the CDR3 here.

v_gene	CDR3aa
TRBV5-5	ASSLADPKETQY
TRBV12-3/TRBV12-4	ASISPLRGVRDNEQF
TRBV7-2	ASGNSQGEREKLF
TRBV18	ASSPEKGGIGNSPLH
TRBV6-4	ASSAGTSNEQF
TRBV28	ASRPGTKNSPLH
TRBV29-1	SVEAVYGYT
TRBV4-1	ASSQDSSGVEKLF
TRBV14	ASSPQFNNEQF
TRBV11-1	ASSFRWAGETQY
TRBV4-3	ASSLGTAKYEQY
TRBV5-5	ASSSWVLAGAGGTQY
TRBV29-1	SVGAGSNQPQH
TRBV3-1	ASSQDLQGDGYT
TRBV6-2/TRBV6-3	ASSSPGLLQETQY
TRBV20-1	SARVATSWEQF
TRBV6-5	ASSYATGYSPLH
TRBV28	ASSLYRANTEAF
TRBV4-1	ASSQDIDSNYGYT
TRBV2	ASSEPGYT
TRBV4-1	ASSLPGAANTEAF
TRBV7-9	ASSLMTPGVGIEQY